A selection of T cell receptor beta chains follows, all from one sample in a study of blood T cell repertoires in COVID-19. The table came from immunoSEQ multiplex PCR; TCRdb's copy has only in-frame clones and leaves some out. Among around 87,000 clones listed, almost 90% were seen once. The sample was peripheral blood. The receptors were gathered from a human donor with active COVID-19. The donor label of this sample is uncertain. Each CDR3 is given with its conserved first and last residue. D genes are given only for firm matches. Part of the rows lack a size; the others show once, few, many or a class for expanded clones.

D	length	V	size	J	CDR3	DNA
-	15	TRBV4-1	-	TRBJ2-3	CASSQGRGRPDTQYF	TGCGCCAGCAGCCAAGGGCGGGGGCGGCCAGATACGCAGTATTTT
TRBD2	16	TRBV6-6	-	TRBJ2-1	CASSYGLAGAYNEQFF	TGTGCCAGCAGTTATGGTCTAGCGGGGGCCTACAATGAGCAGTTCTTC
TRBD1	15	TRBV9	-	TRBJ2-7	CASSVAGGSSYEQYF	TGTGCCAGCAGCGTAGCAGGGGGAAGCTCCTACGAGCAGTACTTC
TRBD2	16	TRBV19	-	TRBJ2-5	CASSLGGSGVVETQYF	TGTGCCAGTAGTTTAGGTGGTAGCGGGGTAGTTGAGACCCAGTACTTC
-	14	TRBV5-1	-	TRBJ1-5	CASSLGQSDQPQHF	TGCGCCAGCAGCCTCGGACAGAGCGATCAGCCCCAGCATTTT
TRBD1	16	TRBV11-2	-	TRBJ1-2	CASSLLTGARWNGYTF	TGTGCCAGCAGCTTACTAACAGGGGCGCGATGGAATGGCTACACCTTC
TRBD1	13	TRBV25-1	few	TRBJ2-7	CASGQGGRYEQYF	TGTGCCAGTGGACAGGGGGGACGCTACGAGCAGTACTTC
-	13	TRBV5-1	-	TRBJ2-3	CASSYLGADTQYF	TGCGCCAGCAGCTATCTAGGGGCAGATACGCAGTATTTT
-	13	TRBV4-1	-	TRBJ1-2	CASSQDTPYGYTF	TGCGCCAGCAGCCAAGATACACCCTATGGCTACACCTTC
-	18	TRBV7-9	-	TRBJ1-3	CASSLVRSAGVIGNTIYF	TGTGCCAGCAGCTTAGTGCGTTCGGCAGGGGTTATTGGAAACACCATATATTTT
TRBD1	13	TRBV3-1/TRBV3-2	-	TRBJ2-1	CASSHRGLNEQFF	TGTGCCAGCAGCCACAGGGGGCTCAATGAGCAGTTCTTC
TRBD1	16	TRBV18	-	TRBJ1-2	CASSSGQGRSNYGYTF	TGTGCCAGCTCATCAGGACAGGGGAGGAGTAACTATGGCTACACCTTC
-	14	TRBV28	-	TRBJ1-2	CASSLGGPNYGYTF	TGTGCCAGCAGTTTAGGGGGCCCAAACTATGGCTACACCTTC
-	14	TRBV5-1	once	TRBJ2-1	CASKAGQSYNEQFF	TGCGCCAGCAAGGCGGGACAGTCCTACAATGAGCAGTTCTTC
-	18	TRBV7-2	-	TRBJ2-2	CASSLDPPSSGATGELFF	TGTGCCAGCAGCTTAGATCCCCCGTCCTCAGGGGCGACCGGGGAGCTGTTTTTT
TRBD1	15	TRBV5-8	-	TRBJ2-5	CASSVRDRGQETQYF	TGTGCCAGCAGCGTACGGGACAGGGGGCAAGAGACCCAGTACTTC
TRBD1	15	TRBV5-1	-	TRBJ2-2	CASSRRQGSTGELFF	TGCGCCAGCAGCCGGAGACAGGGTTCCACCGGGGAGCTGTTTTTT
TRBD1	13	TRBV12-5	-	TRBJ1-2	CASGFSTGDGYTF	TGTGCTAGTGGTTTTTCGACAGGGGATGGCTACACCTTC
TRBD1	12	TRBV6-6	-	TRBJ1-1	CASRATGVEAFF	TGTGCCAGCAGAGCGACAGGGGTTGAAGCTTTCTTT
-	10	TRBV2	-	TRBJ1-2	CVLGQGGYTF	TGTGTCCTGGGGCAGGGTGGCTACACCTTC
TRBD1	14	TRBV19	-	TRBJ2-4	CANQGALAKNIQYF	TGTGCCAACCAGGGGGCTTTAGCCAAAAACATTCAGTACTTC
-	11	TRBV28	-	TRBJ1-4	CASSFAEKLFF	TGTGCCAGCAGTTTTGCGGAAAAACTGTTTTTT
TRBD1	15	TRBV7-2	-	TRBJ1-4	CASSPDRAKGEKLFF	TGTGCCAGCAGCCCAGACAGGGCCAAGGGGGAAAAACTGTTTTTT
TRBD1	15	TRBV5-1	once	TRBJ1-1	CASSLAAGGRKIAFF	TGCGCCAGCAGCTTGGCTGCAGGGGGTCGGAAGATCGCTTTCTTT
-	12	TRBV7-2	few	TRBJ1-5	CASSLRGQPQHF	TGTGCCAGCAGCCTCAGGGGTCAGCCCCAGCATTTT
TRBD1	14	TRBV6-5	-	TRBJ1-4	CASSSGTGNEKLFF	TGTGCCAGCAGTTCCGGGACAGGGAATGAAAAACTGTTTTTT
TRBD2	15	TRBV28	-	TRBJ2-4	CASNLRGEAKNIQYF	TGTGCCAGCAATTTGCGGGGGGAGGCCAAAAACATTCAGTACTTC
-	15	TRBV9	-	TRBJ2-1	CASSVGWTPGGEQFF	TGTGCCAGCAGCGTAGGGTGGACACCAGGGGGGGAGCAGTTCTTC
TRBD2	16	TRBV2	-	TRBJ2-1	CASRAIRTSGLDEQFF	TGTGCCAGCAGAGCGATAAGGACTAGCGGTCTGGATGAGCAGTTCTTC
-	12	TRBV4-3	-	TRBJ1-2	CASSRGPYGYTF	TGCGCCAGCAGCCGCGGGCCCTATGGCTACACCTTC
-	15	TRBV19	-	TRBJ2-7	CASSIGLAAGFEQYF	TGTGCCAGTAGTATAGGGCTGGCGGCTGGATTCGAGCAGTACTTC
TRBD1	15	TRBV18	-	TRBJ1-2	CASSPGQGQLYGYTF	TGTGCCAGCTCACCGGGACAGGGTCAATTGTATGGCTACACCTTC
TRBD2	20	TRBV4-3	-	TRBJ2-2	CASSQEQGSSGGSNTGELFF	TGCGCCAGCAGCCAAGAGCAGGGGAGTAGCGGGGGGTCGAACACCGGGGAGCTGTTTTTT
TRBD2	15	TRBV18	-	TRBJ2-3	CASSATSGDTDTQYF	TGTGCCAGCTCCGCGACTAGCGGGGATACAGATACGCAGTATTTT
-	14	TRBV19	-	TRBJ2-1	CASRGERLDNEQFF	TGTGCCAGTAGGGGGGAACGACTAGACAATGAGCAGTTCTTC
-	15	TRBV6-1	once	TRBJ1-5	CASSDQVHVNQPQHF	TGTGCCAGCAGTGATCAGGTCCACGTCAATCAGCCCCAGCATTTT
-	15	TRBV4-3	-	TRBJ1-3	CASSHQDSSGNTIYF	TGCGCCAGCAGCCACCAGGACAGCTCTGGAAACACCATATATTTT
-	14	TRBV23-1	-	TRBJ1-1	CASSQSRGNTEAFF	TGCGCCAGCAGTCAATCCAGGGGGAACACTGAAGCTTTCTTT
TRBD1	16	TRBV7-2	-	TRBJ2-2	CASSQGQGAIAGELFF	TGTGCCAGCAGCCAAGGACAGGGGGCGATCGCCGGGGAGCTGTTTTTT